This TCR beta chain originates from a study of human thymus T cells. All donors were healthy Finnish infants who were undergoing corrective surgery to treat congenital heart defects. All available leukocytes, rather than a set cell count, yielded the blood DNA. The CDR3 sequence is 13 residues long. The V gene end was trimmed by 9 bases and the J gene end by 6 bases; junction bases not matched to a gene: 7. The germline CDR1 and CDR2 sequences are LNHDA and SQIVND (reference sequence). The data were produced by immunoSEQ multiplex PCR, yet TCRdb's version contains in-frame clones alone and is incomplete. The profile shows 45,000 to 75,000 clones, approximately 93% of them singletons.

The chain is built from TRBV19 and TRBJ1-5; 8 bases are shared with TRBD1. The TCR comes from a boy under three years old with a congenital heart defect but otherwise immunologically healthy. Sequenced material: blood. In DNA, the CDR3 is TGTGCCAGCGGGGACAGGAATGGTCAGCCCCAGCATTTT. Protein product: CASGDRNGQPQHF.